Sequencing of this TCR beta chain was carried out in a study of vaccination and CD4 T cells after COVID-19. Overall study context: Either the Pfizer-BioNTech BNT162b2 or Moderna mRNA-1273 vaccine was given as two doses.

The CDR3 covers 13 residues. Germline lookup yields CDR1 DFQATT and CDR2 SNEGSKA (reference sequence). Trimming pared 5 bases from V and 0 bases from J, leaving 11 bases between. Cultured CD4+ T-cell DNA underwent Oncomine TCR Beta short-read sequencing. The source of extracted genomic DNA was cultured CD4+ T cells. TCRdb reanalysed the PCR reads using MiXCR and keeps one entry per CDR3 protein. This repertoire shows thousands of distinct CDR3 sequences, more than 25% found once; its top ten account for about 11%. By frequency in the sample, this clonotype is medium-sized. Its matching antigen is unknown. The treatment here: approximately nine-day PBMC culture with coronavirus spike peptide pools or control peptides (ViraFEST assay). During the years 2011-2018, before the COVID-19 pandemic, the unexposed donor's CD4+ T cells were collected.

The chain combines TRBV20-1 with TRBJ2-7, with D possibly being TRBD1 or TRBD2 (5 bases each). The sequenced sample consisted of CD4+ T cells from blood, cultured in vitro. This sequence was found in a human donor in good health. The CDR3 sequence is CSAPGTVSYEQYF. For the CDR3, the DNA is TGCAGTGCTCCCGGGACGGTCTCCTACGAGCAGTACTTC.